This T cell receptor beta chain derives from a study of T cells after yellow fever vaccination. Study-level information: Preparation of the low-cell-number fractions used SMART-Seq v4 Ultra Low Input. Study outcomes and limitations: Clones that expanded after primary vaccination mostly reappeared after the booster (roughly 95% CD4, approximately 85% CD8). Faster peaking, at day 5 versus 15, marked a secondary response that was weaker. Bulk-population clonotypes that are abundant could appear as contaminants in FACS-sorted repertoires.

This clonotype has only a few counts. Antigen unknown. TCRdb passed the 5' RACE reads through MiXCR, listing each CDR3 protein once. The top ten hold approximately 0.87% of the sample, which has about 240,000 distinct CDR3 sequences, 6.5% to 8.5% seen once. CDR3 length: 13 amino acids. V lost 7 bases and J lost 5; bases outside the gene matches: 3. The origin of this receptor is a man aged 25 to 40 who received the YFV17D yellow fever vaccine. The starting material was CD4+ T cells sorted from PBMCs, obtained 15 days after the yellow fever booster vaccination. The genes are TRBV12-3 or TRBV12-4 and TRBJ1-5; 9 bases map to TRBD1. The CDR3 reads CASTGQGDQPQHF. In DNA form, the CDR3 reads TGTGCCAGCACGGGACAGGGTGATCAGCCCCAGCATTTT.